This T cell receptor beta chain was identified in a study of T cell repertoires in cytomegalovirus infection. Across the study: CMV epitopes in the study were HLA-C-restricted (recently identified) and HLA-B-restricted (well studied). An indication of both CMV infection and matching HLA type came from public TCR beta signatures.

Germline V gives CDR1 MNHEY, CDR2 SVGAGI. The length of the CDR3 is 17 residues. V shed 4 bases and J 14 bases; nucleotides not matched to a gene: 23. General study points: HLA-C-restricted CMV-specific TCR beta clonotypes were dominant in the ex vivo response. Public TCR beta family frequency separated CMV-and-HLA carriers, including in an independent cohort.

Comments on this clonotype: Its antigen is currently unknown.

TCRdb processed the reads anew with MiXCR; each CDR3 protein has one entry. The sample records 300,000 to 400,000 distinct CDR3 sequences, about 28% being singletons. The J gene is TRBJ2-1, the V gene TRBV6-5; TRBD2 aligns across 7 bases. The material sequenced was cultured PBMCs, taken from culture after CMV antigen stimulation. The source is a human donor in good health (CMV status not recorded). Some clones in this sample may be carry-over from other donors' samples. CDR3 DNA: TGTGCCAGCAGTTCTTACGCAGGCCCTAGCGGAGCTTGGATGAAGTTCTTC. It translates to CASSSYAGPSGAWMKFF.